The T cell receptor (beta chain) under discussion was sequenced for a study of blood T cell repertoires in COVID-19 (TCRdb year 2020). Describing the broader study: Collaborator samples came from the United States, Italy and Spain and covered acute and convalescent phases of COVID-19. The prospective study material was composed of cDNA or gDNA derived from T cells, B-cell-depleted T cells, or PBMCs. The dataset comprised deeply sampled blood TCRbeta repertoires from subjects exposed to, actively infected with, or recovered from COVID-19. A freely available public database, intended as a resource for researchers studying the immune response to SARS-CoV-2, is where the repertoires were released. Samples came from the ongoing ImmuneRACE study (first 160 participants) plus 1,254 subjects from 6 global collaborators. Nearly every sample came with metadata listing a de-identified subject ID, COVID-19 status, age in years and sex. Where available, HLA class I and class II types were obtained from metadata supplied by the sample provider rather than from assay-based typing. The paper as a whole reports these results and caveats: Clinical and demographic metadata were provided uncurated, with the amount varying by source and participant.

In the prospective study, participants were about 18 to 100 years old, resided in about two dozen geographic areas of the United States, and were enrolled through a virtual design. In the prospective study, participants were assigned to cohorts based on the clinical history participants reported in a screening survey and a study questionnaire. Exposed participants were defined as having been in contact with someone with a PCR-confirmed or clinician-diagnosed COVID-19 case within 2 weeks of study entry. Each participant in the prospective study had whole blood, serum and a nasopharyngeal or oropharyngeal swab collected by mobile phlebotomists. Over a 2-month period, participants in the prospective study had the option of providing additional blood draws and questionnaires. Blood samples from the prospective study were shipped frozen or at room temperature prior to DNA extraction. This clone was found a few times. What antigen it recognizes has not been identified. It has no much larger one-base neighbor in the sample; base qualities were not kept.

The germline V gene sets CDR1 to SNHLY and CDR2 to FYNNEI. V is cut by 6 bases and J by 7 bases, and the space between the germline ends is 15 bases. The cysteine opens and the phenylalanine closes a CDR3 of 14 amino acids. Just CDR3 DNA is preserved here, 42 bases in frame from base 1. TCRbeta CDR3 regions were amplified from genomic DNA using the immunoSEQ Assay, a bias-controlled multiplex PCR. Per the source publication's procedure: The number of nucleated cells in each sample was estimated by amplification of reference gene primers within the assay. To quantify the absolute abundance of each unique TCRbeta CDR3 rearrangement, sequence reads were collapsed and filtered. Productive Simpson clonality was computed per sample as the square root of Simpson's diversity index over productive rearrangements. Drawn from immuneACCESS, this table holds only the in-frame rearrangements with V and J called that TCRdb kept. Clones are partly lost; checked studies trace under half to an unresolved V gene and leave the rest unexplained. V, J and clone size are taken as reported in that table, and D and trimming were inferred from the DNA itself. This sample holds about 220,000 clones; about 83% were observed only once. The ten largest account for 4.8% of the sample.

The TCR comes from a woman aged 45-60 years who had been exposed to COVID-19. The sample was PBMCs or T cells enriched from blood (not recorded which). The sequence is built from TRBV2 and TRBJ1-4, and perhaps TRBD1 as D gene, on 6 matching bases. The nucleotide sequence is TGTGCCAGCAGGGCAGGGGCCAGGGGTGAAAAACTGTTTTTT. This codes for CASRAGARGEKLFF.